The 21 T cell receptor beta chains in this list originate from one sample, sequenced in a study of cytomegalovirus exposure and HLA in healthy donors. The method was immunoSEQ multiplex PCR; TCRdb's version includes in-frame clones alone and lacks a portion of them. The table has 150,000 or so clones, almost 85% seen once; the top ten hold about 10%. The sample taken for sequencing was PBMCs. These TCRs come from a man aged 25-40 years in good health and CMV-seropositive.

V and J are TRBV4-3 and TRBJ1-2; 9 bases agree with TRBD1. The CDR3 spans 17 residues. Germline lookup yields CDR1 LGHNA and CDR2 YSLEER. After removal of 3 bases from V and 6 bases from J, the junction contained 14 bases not matched to a gene. CDR3: CASSQAPRTGVGDGYTF. In DNA form, the CDR3 reads TGCGCCAGCAGCCAGGCACCTCGGACAGGGGTCGGGGATGGCTACACCTTC.

This chain joins TRBV6-5 and TRBJ1-2, with a weak D call TRBD1 (5 bases). CDR1 and CDR2 (germline): MNHEY, SVGAGI. The CDR3 extends over 14 amino acids. Trimming removed 6 bases at V and 0 bases at J, with 11 bases between. The CDR3 sequence: CASRQYRTNYGYTF. CDR3 bases: TGTGCCAGCAGACAATACAGGACTAACTATGGCTACACCTTC.

This chain joins TRBV7-9 and TRBJ2-2, with 11 bases identical to TRBD1. V shed 10 bases, J shed 4 bases, and the junction held 11 bases outside the gene matches. CDR1 and CDR2 from the germline V gene are SEHNR and FQNEAQ (reference sequence). The CDR3 has 16 residues. CDR3 sequence: CAIDPRTGGPTGELFF. The CDR3 nucleotides read TGTGCCATCGATCCTCGGACAGGGGGCCCCACCGGGGAGCTGTTTTTT.

This rearrangement joins TRBV5-1 to TRBJ1-1, with TRBD1 matching over 7 bases. The CDR3 totals 14 residues. Germline V gives CDR1 SGHRS, CDR2 YFSETQ. The V gene end was trimmed by 4 bases and the J gene end by 3 bases; junction bases not matched to a gene: 6. Here the CDR3 DNA reads TGCGCCAGCAGCCTGGGACAGAAAGACACTGAAGCTTTCTTT. Amino acid sequence: CASSLGQKDTEAFF.

The chain uses TRBV7-2 and TRBJ2-1; D remains unclear. This CDR3 contains 14 residues. The V and J ends lost 2 bases and 5 bases respectively, with 10 bases between them. CDR1 is SGHTA, CDR2 FQGNSA, per germline. The CDR3 DNA follows: TGTGCCAGCAGCTTAAATGGAGAGCACAATGAGCAGTTCTTC. Translating gives CASSLNGEHNEQFF.

The rearrangement uses TRBV28 and TRBJ2-7; 12 bases align to TRBD1. This CDR3 contains 15 residues. Germline CDR1 is MDHEN and CDR2 is SYDVKM. Trimming at V came to 7 bases and at J to 5 bases, leaving 9 bases not matched to a gene. This CDR3 reads CASNPGQGAVDEQYF. The CDR3 DNA sequence: TGTGCCAGCAACCCGGGACAGGGGGCAGTGGACGAGCAGTACTTC. Using reference TRBV28 and TRBJ2-7 for the parts outside the CDR3, the full variable domain is DVKVTQSSRYLVKRTGEKVFLECVQDMDHENMFWYRQDPGLGLRLIYFSYDVKMKEKGDIPEGYSVSREKKERFSLILESASTNQTSMYLCASNPGQGAVDEQYFGPGTRLTVT.

The gene calls are TRBV13 and TRBJ1-4; D is ambiguous. The CDR3 covers 12 residues. Trimming removed 6 bases at V and 4 bases at J, with 6 bases between. Per germline, CDR1 PRHDT and CDR2 FYEKMQ (reference sequence). In nucleotides, the CDR3 is TGTGCCAGCAGGTCCCATAATGAAAAACTGTTTTTT. This codes for CASRSHNEKLFF. Drawing the rest from reference TRBV13 and TRBJ1-4, the complete variable domain is AAGVIQSPRHLIKEKRETATLKCYPIPRHDTVYWYQQGPGQDPQFLISFYEKMQSDKGSIPDRFSAQQFSDYHSELNMSSLELGDSALYFCASRSHNEKLFFGSGTQLSVL.

The chain carries TRBV15 and TRBJ1-5, with D possibly matching TRBD1 (6 bases). Germline V CDR1 and CDR2: LNHNV, YYDKDF (reference sequence). This CDR3 contains 15 residues. Deletions cut 9 bases from V and 6 bases from J, with 21 bases between. The CDR3: CATSARQGWIQPQHF. The CDR3 DNA follows: TGTGCCACTAGCGCGAGGCAGGGGTGGATTCAGCCCCAGCATTTT.

The V gene is TRBV7-2, the J gene TRBJ2-3; 8 positions match TRBD1. The CDR3 has 15 residues. V lost 6 bases, J lost 1 base, and 6 bases stayed unmatched. CDR1 and CDR2 from the germline V gene are SGHTA and FQGNSA. DNA for the CDR3: TGTGCCAGCAGGGCAGGGGGCGCGGGCACAGATACGCAGTATTTT. Protein: CASRAGGAGTDTQYF. The complete variable domain, with remaining parts taken from reference TRBV7-2 and TRBJ2-3, reads GAGVSQSPSNKVTEKGKDVELRCDPISGHTALYWYRQSLGQGLEFLIYFQGNSAPDKSGLPSDRFSAERTGGSVSTLTIQRTQQEDSAVYLCASRAGGAGTDTQYFGPGTRLTVL.

CDR3 coding DNA: TGTGCCAGCAGCCCACGGCAGGACAGCTCCTACGAGCAGTACTTC. Protein: CASSPRQDSSYEQYF. The chain carries TRBV6-5 and TRBJ2-7; tentative D call: TRBD1 (6 bases). Germline V lookup: CDR1 MNHEY, CDR2 SVGAGI. Trimming took off 6 bases at V and 0 bases at J, with 15 bases between the two ends. The CDR3 loop spans 15 amino acids.

This clone has just one count. V gene TRBV28 combines with J gene TRBJ1-5; weak D call: TRBD1 (6 bases). V was pared by 4 bases and J by 4 bases, with 11 bases between. CDR1 is MDHEN and CDR2 is SYDVKM in the germline V gene. There are 14 residues in the CDR3. The CDR3 region has the DNA TGTGCCAGCAGTTCTCTCAGGGGAAATCAGCCCCAGCATTTT. It codes for CASSSLRGNQPQHF.

The chain recombines TRBV29-1 with TRBJ1-5; 7 nucleotides align to TRBD1. CDR1 is SQVTM and CDR2 is ANQGSEA in the germline V gene. With 6 bases clipped from V and 5 bases from J, the junction kept 10 bases outside the gene matches. The CDR3 is 14 amino acids. The CDR3 DNA is TGCAGCGTCGCCACAGGGGCGCCGGATCAGCCCCAGCATTTT. It encodes CSVATGAPDQPQHF.

The table lists this clone with a count of one. The V call is TRBV18, the J call TRBJ2-1; tentatively, D is TRBD2 (7 bases). The V end lost 3 bases, the J end lost 5 bases, and 14 bases lay between the germline ends. Germline lookup yields CDR1 KGHSH and CDR2 LQKENI. The CDR3 extends over 15 amino acids. The CDR3 loop reads CASSPRGARDNEQFF. In DNA, the CDR3 is TGTGCCAGCTCACCTCGGGGGGCGCGGGACAATGAGCAGTTCTTC.

V gene TRBV18 combines with J gene TRBJ1-1; maybe TRBD1 (5 bases). The CDR3 runs 15 residues. Per germline, CDR1 KGHSH and CDR2 LQKENI. V was pared by 1 base and J by 1 base, with 10 bases between. CDR3 in amino acids: CASSPLVQGNTEAFF. In nucleotides, the CDR3 is TGTGCCAGCTCACCACTGGTTCAGGGGAACACTGAAGCTTTCTTT.

The chain couples TRBV6-1 to TRBJ2-3; 8 bases match TRBD1. From germline, CDR1 is MNHNS and CDR2 SASEGT. V lost 5 bases, J lost 0 bases, and 1 base stayed unmatched. The CDR3 has 14 residues. The CDR3 loop reads CASSQGASTDTQYF. The CDR3 DNA reads TGTGCCAGCAGTCAGGGGGCTAGCACAGATACGCAGTATTTT.

This clone was found once. The chain is built from TRBV2 and TRBJ1-1; D is unresolved. The CDR3 consists of 15 residues. Germline V lookup: CDR1 SNHLY, CDR2 FYNNEI. Trimming left V 6 bases short and J 2 bases short, with 16 bases between. The CDR3 here is CASRNLGSGNTEAFF. DNA for the CDR3: TGTGCCAGCAGGAACCTTGGATCAGGAAACACTGAAGCTTTCTTT.

This rearrangement joins TRBV29-1 to TRBJ2-5, with 10 positions matching TRBD2. The V gene's germline CDR1 is SQVTM and CDR2 ANQGSEA. The CDR3 consists of 15 residues. Losses at the gene ends were 3 bases for V and 7 bases for J; bases not matched to a gene: 11. In DNA form, the CDR3 reads TGCAGCGTTGATGGGGTAACTAGCGGGGTCCCGACCCAGTACTTC. Its translation: CSVDGVTSGVPTQYF.

The chain links TRBV29-1 to TRBJ2-7; 11 nucleotides align to TRBD2. The V segment lost 6 bases and the J segment 2 bases; nucleotides outside the gene matches: 12. Germline V gene sequence: CDR1 SQVTM, CDR2 ANQGSEA. The length of the CDR3 is 16 residues. CDR3 DNA: TGCAGCGTCGAGGAGACTAGCGGGATTTGGACCTACGAGCAGTACTTC. This gives the protein CSVEETSGIWTYEQYF.

The V gene is TRBV5-1, the J gene TRBJ2-1, with D possibly being TRBD2 (6 bases). Germline V CDR1 and CDR2: SGHRS, YFSETQ. The CDR3 is made up of 16 amino acids. V was pared by 4 bases and J by 2 bases, with 16 bases between. Here the CDR3 reads CASSVLNAGPYNEQFF. CDR3 sequence (DNA): TGCGCCAGCAGCGTTCTGAATGCGGGACCCTACAATGAGCAGTTCTTC. Complete variable domain (other parts from reference TRBV5-1 and TRBJ2-1): KAGVTQTPRYLIKTRGQQVTLSCSPISGHRSVSWYQQTPGQGLQFLFEYFSETQRNKGNFPGRFSGRQFSNSRSEMNVSTLELGDSALYLCASSVLNAGPYNEQFFGPGTRLTVL.

The chain recombines TRBV7-9 with TRBJ1-4; perhaps TRBD1 as D (5 bases). CDR1 and CDR2 from the germline V gene are SEHNR and FQNEAQ (reference sequence). The V end was cut by 10 bases, the J end by 0 bases, with 12 bases between. This CDR3 is 14 amino acids long. The CDR3 sequence: CATERDSTNEKLFF. Here the CDR3 DNA reads TGTGCCACGGAAAGGGACTCAACTAATGAAAAACTGTTTTTT.

In its sample, this clone was seen once. This CDR3 reads CSVAGTENQETQYF. The CDR3 bases are TGCAGCGTTGCCGGGACAGAGAACCAAGAGACCCAGTACTTC. The chain combines TRBV29-1 with TRBJ2-5; 7 bases fit TRBD1. CDR3 size: 14 residues. The germline CDR1 and CDR2 sequences are SQVTM and ANQGSEA. Losses at the gene ends were 4 bases for V and 0 bases for J; bases not matched to a gene: 5.